This is a list of T cell receptor beta chains from one sample in a study of OX40 agonist ivuxolimab in advanced cancers. Only in-frame clones appear in the TCRdb table, and some are missing; sequencing was by immunoSEQ multiplex PCR. This sample has 50,000 to 75,000 clones, with around 86% found just once. The sample in question was CD4+ or CD8+ T cells sorted from blood, obtained in a trial of the OX40 agonist ivuxolimab. All receptors derive from an adult with an advanced solid tumor such as melanoma, head and neck, liver or kidney cancer. The CDR3 runs from the conserved cysteine through the conserved F or W. The order of the fields is D gene, V gene, clone size, J gene, CDR3 DNA, CDR3 protein. The D gene is left open where the match is weak. Clone size is stated in some rows and not others, as once, few, many or a class when expanded.

>TRBD1|TRBV5-1|-|TRBJ1-6
TGCGCCAGCAGCACCGGACAGGGAGATTCACCCCTCCACTTT
CASSTGQGDSPLHF
>-|TRBV6-6|-|TRBJ2-7
TGTGCCAGCAGCCTATCCCTGACTCTTCCCTACGAGCAGTACTTC
CASSLSLTLPYEQYF
>-|TRBV7-8|once|TRBJ1-3
TGTGCCAGCAGCTTAGGAGGCCATACTGGAAACACCATATATTTT
CASSLGGHTGNTIYF
>TRBD1|TRBV7-2|-|TRBJ1-1
TGTGCCAGCAGCTTAACAGGGGGAGACACTGAAGCTTTCTTT
CASSLTGGDTEAFF
>-|TRBV7-2|-|TRBJ1-3
TGTGCCAGCAGCTTAGGGGGGGCCTCTGGAAACACCATATATTTT
CASSLGGASGNTIYF
>TRBD1|TRBV5-1|-|TRBJ1-1
TGCGCCAGCAGCCTGTACAGGGGAGGGGACACTGAAGCTTTCTTT
CASSLYRGGDTEAFF
>TRBD1|TRBV27|-|TRBJ2-1
TGTGCCAGCAGTCCCTCCCTGGCGGCAGGGGGGTTCTTC
CASSPSLAAGGFF
>TRBD1|TRBV6-5|-|TRBJ1-6
TGTGCCAGCAGTGTCCCGGGACAGGGTTCACCCCTCCACTTT
CASSVPGQGSPLHF
>-|TRBV2|-|TRBJ1-4
TGTGCCAGCAGTGATGGATTAACAGTGGAGGAAAAACTGTTTTTT
CASSDGLTVEEKLFF
>-|TRBV7-6|few|TRBJ1-1
TGTGCCAGCAGCCCAAGGGGAGTGAACACTGAAGCTTTCTTT
CASSPRGVNTEAFF
>-|TRBV19|-|TRBJ2-2
TGTGCCAGTAGCAGCCCCGGGGGGCCGAACACCGGGGAGCTGTTTTTT
CASSSPGGPNTGELFF